The subject of this entry is one TCR beta chain. The antigen is not known. Preparation of TCR beta libraries was done by quantitative 5'-RACE with molecular barcodes. TCRdb re-analysed the 5' RACE reads in MiXCR, keeping a single row per CDR3 protein. Among some 92,000 distinct CDR3 sequences listed, 27% were seen once. The CDR3 consists of 16 residues. V was cut by 6 bases and J by 0 bases, with 15 bases left in between. Germline V gives CDR1 SEHNR, CDR2 FQNEAQ (reference sequence). The data stem from a study of CD8 T cells in ankylosing spondylitis. Overall study findings and caveats: CD8+ disease-linked clones were present at relatively low frequencies in blood. Matched ankylosing spondylitis synovial fluid reportedly contained a significantly enriched population of disease-linked clones. There was a TCR beta motif, made of several highly homologous variants, that appeared characteristic of ankylosing spondylitis blood.

Source material: blood, either unsorted or a sorted T cell fraction (not recorded which). The TCR sequence derives from a male donor with ankylosing spondylitis or in good health (not recorded which). This chain uses TRBV7-9 with TRBJ1-3, with D hard to call. CDR3 protein: CASSRTTRTSGNTIYF. The DNA of the CDR3 is TGTGCCAGCAGTCGTACGACGCGTACCTCTGGAAACACCATATATTTT.